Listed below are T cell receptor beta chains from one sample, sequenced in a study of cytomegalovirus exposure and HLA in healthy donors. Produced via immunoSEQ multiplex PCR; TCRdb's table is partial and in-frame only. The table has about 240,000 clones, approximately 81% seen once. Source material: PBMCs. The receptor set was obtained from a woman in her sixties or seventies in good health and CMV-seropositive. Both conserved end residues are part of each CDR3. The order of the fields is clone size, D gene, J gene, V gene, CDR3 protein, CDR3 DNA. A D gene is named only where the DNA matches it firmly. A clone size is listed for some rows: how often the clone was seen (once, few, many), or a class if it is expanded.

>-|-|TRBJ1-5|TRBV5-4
CASSLGGGGSNQPQHF
TGTGCCAGCAGCTTGGGAGGGGGGGGGAGCAATCAGCCCCAGCATTTT
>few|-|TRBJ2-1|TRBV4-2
CASSLLSSALVRNEQFF
TGTGCCAGCAGCCTACTTAGCAGCGCTCTTGTACGCAATGAGCAGTTCTTC
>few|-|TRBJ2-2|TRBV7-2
CASSLAGRGAAPGELFF
TGTGCCAGCAGCTTAGCGGGACGCGGGGCCGCCCCCGGGGAGCTGTTTTTT
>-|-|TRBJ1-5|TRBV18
CASSPRDQPQHF
TGTGCCAGCTCACCACGCGATCAGCCCCAGCATTTT
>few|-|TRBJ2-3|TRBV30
CAWSVGVNTDTQYF
TGTGCCTGGAGTGTAGGGGTAAACACAGATACGCAGTATTTT
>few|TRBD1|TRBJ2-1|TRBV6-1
CASRIDRGRGEQFF
TGTGCCAGCAGAATCGACAGGGGGCGAGGTGAGCAGTTCTTC
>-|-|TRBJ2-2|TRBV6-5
CASSFSTRDTGELFF
TGTGCCAGCAGTTTCTCAACCAGGGACACCGGGGAGCTGTTTTTT
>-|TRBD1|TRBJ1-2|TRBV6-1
CASSRAGTENYGYTF
TGTGCCAGCAGTAGAGCCGGGACAGAGAACTATGGCTACACCTTC
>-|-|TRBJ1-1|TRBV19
CASSIGLGAYTEAFF
TGTGCCAGTAGTATAGGGCTGGGCGCGTACACTGAAGCTTTCTTT
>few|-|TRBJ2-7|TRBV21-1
CASTIRRDRAKEQYF
TGTGCCAGCACCATTCGGAGGGACAGGGCGAAAGAGCAGTACTTC
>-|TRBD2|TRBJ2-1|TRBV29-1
CSVTGLAGVYEQFF
TGCAGCGTCACCGGACTAGCGGGAGTATATGAGCAGTTCTTC